The subject of this entry is one T cell receptor (beta chain). The antigen it binds to is not known. One base away there is no much larger clone; base qualities are not given. The sample belongs to a study of CD8+ T cells in alopecia areata (dated by TCRdb to between 2017 and 2018). Some background on the complete study: The treated patients, all with moderate-to-severe alopecia areata, were enrolled in an open-label pilot trial of oral tofacitinib given at 5 to 10 mg twice daily. Tofacitinib was administered for 6 to 18 months, and 6 months of follow-up off drug were then conducted to assess delayed response and recurrence. Scalp tissue and sorted CD4+ and CD8+ peripheral blood T cells from patchy and totalis/universalis alopecia areata patients and from healthy controls were covered by human TCRbeta sequencing. Scalp clonality was compared among normal scalp (n=4), patchy alopecia areata scalp (n=8), and alopecia totalis/universalis scalp (n=8). RNA came from the PAXgene miRNA kit for fixed scalp, the miRNeasy kit for PBMCs, and the RNeasy kit for mouse skin. High-throughput TCRbeta sequencing was used to examine T cell clonal expansion in alopecia areata in both the C3H/HeJ mouse model and human patients. Biopsies were taken from tofacitinib-treated patients at baseline and again at 4 and 24 weeks into treatment, and several of those patients also had a later scalp biopsy. TCRbeta CDR3 regions were amplified by immunoSEQ multiplex PCR using 35 Vbeta forward and 13 Jbeta reverse primers. For the treated patients, the SALT score, which quantifies what percentage of scalp surface area is affected, served as the measure of disease severity.

What the time point label conveys for this sample: around 29 days on oral tofacitinib. This specimen's treatment or condition label, interpreted: oral pan-JAK inhibitor, 5-10 mg twice daily. Peripheral blood and lesional scalp punch biopsies were obtained from patients with alopecia areata. PBMCs were separated by density centrifugation and stained for CD3, CD4 and CD8, after which CD4+ and CD8+ T cells were sorted on a FACSAria. Study-level results and caveats: Because the treated cohort was small and had just a single nonresponder, larger studies are needed to establish links between baseline CD8+ expansion and response. Compared with normal scalp, lesional scalp, particularly in alopecia totalis/universalis, had higher clonality and more expanded CD8+ clones, which suggests antigenic drive. Scalp clonality and the number of expanded CD8+ clones among the top 100 scalp clones were significantly decreased by tofacitinib. Resident alphabeta T cells in normal human skin are also sequenced, complicating scalp TCR repertoire analysis, unlike mouse skin dominated by gammadelta T cells. Compared with mice, TCR sequences shared between patients were less clear, possibly partly because of HLA diversity across the patient population. Many expanded lesional clones persisted in scalp and blood during tofacitinib treatment, which may partly explain relapse after stopping treatment.

Libraries were built with the immunoSEQ multiplex PCR assay. RNA was extracted from all samples and reverse transcribed into cDNA, which served as template for TCR sequencing. First-strand cDNA was synthesized with SuperScript III using a 2:1 mix of oligo-dT and random hexamers. Amplification bias was assessed with a synthetic immune receptor repertoire, and residual bias was removed computationally. In the authors' own workflow: Raw reads were preprocessed to remove errors, and CDR3 was defined according to IMGT conventions as the region from the conserved cysteine to phenylalanine. Clonality was computed as 1 minus the Shannon entropy, with the entropy normalized by log2 of the number of productive unique TCRs. Whether scalp clones were CD4 or CD8 was inferred by matching scalp TCRbeta sequences against CD4 and CD8 repertoires sorted from blood. Drawn from immuneACCESS, this table holds only the in-frame rearrangements with V and J called that TCRdb kept. Clones are partly lost; checked studies trace under half to an unresolved V gene and leave the rest unexplained. The V and J calls and clone size were taken over from that table, and D and trimming were inferred from the DNA. The sample table contains 130,000 to 150,000 clones; only one count was recorded for roughly 82% of them. Jointly, the top ten make up around a quarter of the sample.

At the junction V is shortened by 3 bases and J by 2 bases; bases outside the gene matches: 6. The CDR3 runs 16 residues from the cysteine to the phenylalanine. The kept DNA is CDR3 alone, 48 bases in frame from the first base. CDR1 and CDR2 are read off the germline V gene as SGHVS and FQNEAQ. The TCR was taken from a human donor with alopecia areata. The rearranged chain carries TRBV7-8 and TRBJ2-3; TRBD2 fits 9 bases in the junction. Specimen: CD8+ T cells sorted from blood, collected at week 4, from a patient treated with tofacitinib. The sequenced DNA: TGTGCCAGCAGCTTGGGCGGGGGGGTGGCCACAGATACGCAGTATTTT. It encodes CASSLGGGVATDTQYF.